Listed below are T cell receptor beta chains from one sample, sequenced in a study of response to subunit inactivated influenza vaccine. Using its own MiXCR run on the RT-PCR reads, TCRdb lists one record per CDR3 protein. The profile shows 500,000 to 750,000 distinct CDR3 sequences, 11% to 15% of them singletons. Here the sequenced sample was PBMCs from blood, taken 12 days after vaccination. These receptors were obtained from a man aged 50 or older who received an inactivated influenza vaccine. Each CDR3 is given without its conserved first and last residue. The size entry is marked missing in some rows and otherwise reads once, few, many or a size class.

cdr3_aa j_call clone_size v_call
ASSQENANQPQH TRBJ1-5 many TRBV4-1
ASSQEMAGEQF TRBJ2-1 few TRBV4-3
ASSLATGQLYGYT TRBJ1-2 NA TRBV7-9
SVGLSYNEQF TRBJ2-1 NA TRBV29-1
ASSLSAGGRNTGELF TRBJ2-2 NA TRBV7-3
ASSQRGHLRSEALH TRBJ1-6 NA TRBV4-1
ASTGTQETQY TRBJ2-5 NA TRBV2
ASTRSGTSTGELF TRBJ2-2 NA TRBV14
ATTGVYGYT TRBJ1-2 NA TRBV7-2
SARGVAGKQETQY TRBJ2-5 few TRBV20-1
ASSPWSTDTQY TRBJ2-3 few TRBV4-3
ASSNRDRVITGELF TRBJ2-2 few TRBV5-1
SAGTGRGGSYEQY TRBJ2-7 many TRBV20-1